This T cell receptor (beta chain) was documented in a study of T cell clonotyping in hematopoietic cell transplantation. V was trimmed by 7 bases and J by 1 base, leaving 13 bases between them. Germline V gives CDR1 SNHLY, CDR2 FYNNEI. The CDR3 is 14 residues long. As to this clone: The antigen is not known.

TCRdb's table, derived via immunoSEQ multiplex PCR, lists solely in-frame clones and lacks some. Among about 36,000 clones listed, 88% were seen once. Study findings and constraints: CD4 and CD8 repertoire contributions could not be separated without sorting. Higher Inverse Simpson Index values in graft donor and pretransplant recipient predicted broader posttransplant TCR diversity.

The sequence derives from a woman aged 40 to 50 in good health. Some clones in this sample may be carry-over from other donors' samples. The sequenced material came from peripheral blood mononuclear cells. V gene TRBV2 combines with J gene TRBJ1-2; no clear D. CDR3 residues: CASTERTVNYGYTF. CDR3 nucleotide sequence: TGTGCCAGCACCGAACGGACGGTTAACTATGGCTACACCTTC.